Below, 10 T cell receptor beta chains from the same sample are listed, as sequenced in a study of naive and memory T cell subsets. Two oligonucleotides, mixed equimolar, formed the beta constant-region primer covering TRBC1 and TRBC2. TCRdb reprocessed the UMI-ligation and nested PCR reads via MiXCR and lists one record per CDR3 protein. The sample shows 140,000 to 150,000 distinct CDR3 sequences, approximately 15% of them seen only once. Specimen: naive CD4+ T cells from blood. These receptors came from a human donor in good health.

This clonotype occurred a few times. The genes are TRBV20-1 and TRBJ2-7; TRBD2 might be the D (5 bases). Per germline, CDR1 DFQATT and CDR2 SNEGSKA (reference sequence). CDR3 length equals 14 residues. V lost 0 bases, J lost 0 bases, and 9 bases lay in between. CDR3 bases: TGCAGTGCTAGAGATGAGGGAAGCTCCTACGAGCAGTACTTC. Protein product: CSARDEGSSYEQYF.

CDR3 in amino acids: CASRAGIYNEQFF. CDR3 DNA sequence: TGTGCCAGCAGGGCGGGAATATACAATGAGCAGTTCTTC. V gene TRBV28 combines with J gene TRBJ2-1, with D possibly matching TRBD2 (6 bases). Germline V lookup: CDR1 MDHEN, CDR2 SYDVKM. Trimming removed 6 bases from V and 4 bases from J, with 10 bases in between. This CDR3 has 13 residues.

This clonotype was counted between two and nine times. CDR3 sequence reads: CASSYTGVGNTEAFF. Here the CDR3 DNA reads TGTGCCAGCAGTTATACAGGGGTCGGTAACACTGAAGCTTTCTTT. The chain employs TRBV28 and TRBJ1-1, with TRBD1 identical over 7 bases. CDR1 is MDHEN and CDR2 is SYDVKM in the germline V gene. The ends lost 4 bases at V and 2 bases at J; junction bases unmatched: 7. The CDR3 contains 15 residues.

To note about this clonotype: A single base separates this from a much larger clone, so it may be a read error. The CDR3 nucleotides are TGTGCCAGTGTAGCGGGGGACACAGATACGCAGTATTTT. This translates into CASVAGDTDTQYF. The chain uses TRBV12-3 or TRBV12-4 and TRBJ2-3; 9 bases align to TRBD2. The J segment lost 2 bases and the V segment lost 9 bases, leaving 3 bases of the junction unmatched. CDR3 length equals 13 residues.

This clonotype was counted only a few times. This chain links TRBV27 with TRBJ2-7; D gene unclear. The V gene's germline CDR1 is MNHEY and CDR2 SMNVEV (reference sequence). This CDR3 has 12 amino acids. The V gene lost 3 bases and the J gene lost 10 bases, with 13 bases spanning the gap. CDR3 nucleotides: TGTGCCAGCAGTTTCCCTACCGGACCCCAGTACTTC. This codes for CASSFPTGPQYF.

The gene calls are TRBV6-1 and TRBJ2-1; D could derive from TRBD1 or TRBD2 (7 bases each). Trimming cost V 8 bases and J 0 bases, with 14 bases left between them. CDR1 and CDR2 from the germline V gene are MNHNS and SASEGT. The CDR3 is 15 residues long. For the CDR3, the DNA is TGTGCCAGCGCCAGGGGGGGAACCTCCTACAATGAGCAGTTCTTC. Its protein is CASARGGTSYNEQFF.

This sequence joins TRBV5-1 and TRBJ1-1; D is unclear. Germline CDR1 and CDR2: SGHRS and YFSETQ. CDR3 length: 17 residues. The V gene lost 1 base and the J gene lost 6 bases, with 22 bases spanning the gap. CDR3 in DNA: TGCGCCAGCAGCTTGTTCATGAAGACCACTATTCAGTCTGAAGCTTTCTTT. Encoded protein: CASSLFMKTTIQSEAFF.

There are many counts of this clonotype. CDR3 sequence (DNA): TGTGCCAGCAGCCTACAGGGGTTCGGCTATGGCTACACCTTC. Its protein product is CASSLQGFGYGYTF. The chain recombines TRBV12-3 or TRBV12-4 with TRBJ1-2; 7 bases fit TRBD1. V lost 6 bases to trimming and J lost 4 bases; unmatched junction nucleotides: 8. The CDR3 length is 14 residues.

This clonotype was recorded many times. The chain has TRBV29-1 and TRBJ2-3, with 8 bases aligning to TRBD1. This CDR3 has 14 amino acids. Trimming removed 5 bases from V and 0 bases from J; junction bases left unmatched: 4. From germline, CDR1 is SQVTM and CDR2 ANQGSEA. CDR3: CSVPQGGSTDTQYF. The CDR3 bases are TGCAGCGTTCCACAGGGGGGTAGCACAGATACGCAGTATTTT.

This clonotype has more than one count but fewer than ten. Here the CDR3 reads CASSYSRGGRSNQPQHF. The CDR3 bases are TGTGCCAGCAGTTACTCCAGGGGGGGTCGGAGCAATCAGCCCCAGCATTTT. The rearrangement links TRBV6-2 or TRBV6-3 to TRBJ1-5, with TRBD1 identical over 7 bases. This CDR3 comprises 17 residues. Trimming removed 0 bases from V and 1 base from J; junction bases left unmatched: 6. Germline values: CDR1 MNHEY, CDR2 SVGEGT.